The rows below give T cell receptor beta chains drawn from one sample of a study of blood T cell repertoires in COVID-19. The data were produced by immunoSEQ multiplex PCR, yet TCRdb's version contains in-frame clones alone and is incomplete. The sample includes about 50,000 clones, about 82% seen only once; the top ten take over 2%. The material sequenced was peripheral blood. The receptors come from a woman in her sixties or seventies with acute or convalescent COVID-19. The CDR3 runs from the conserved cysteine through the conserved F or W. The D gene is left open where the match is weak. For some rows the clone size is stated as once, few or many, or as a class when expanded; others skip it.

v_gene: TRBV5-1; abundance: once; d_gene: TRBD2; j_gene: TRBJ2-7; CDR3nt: TGCGCCAGCAGCTACACGACTAGCGGGGGCTCCTACGAGCAGTACTTC; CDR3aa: CASSYTTSGGSYEQYF
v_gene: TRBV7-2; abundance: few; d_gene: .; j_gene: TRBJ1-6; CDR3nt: TGTGCCAGCAGCTCAGACAGTCCGCCACGAAGTAATAATTCACCCCTCCACTTT; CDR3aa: CASSSDSPPRSNNSPLHF
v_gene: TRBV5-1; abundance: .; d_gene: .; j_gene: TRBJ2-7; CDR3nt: TGCGCCAGCAGCTTTGCAGGGGTGGACTCCTACGAGCAGTACTTC; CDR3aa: CASSFAGVDSYEQYF
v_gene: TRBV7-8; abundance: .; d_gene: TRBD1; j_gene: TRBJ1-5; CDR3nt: TGTGCCAGCAGCTTAGGCCCTTTAACCGGGACAGGGAATCAGCCCCAGCATTTT; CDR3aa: CASSLGPLTGTGNQPQHF
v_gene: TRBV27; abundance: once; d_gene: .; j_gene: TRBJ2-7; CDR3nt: TGTGCCAGCAGTTTAGCCATAGGACAGCTCTACGAGCAGTACTTC; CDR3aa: CASSLAIGQLYEQYF
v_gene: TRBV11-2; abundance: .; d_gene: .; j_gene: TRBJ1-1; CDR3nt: TGTGCCAGCAGCCCCACAGGGACTGAAGCTTTCTTT; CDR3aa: CASSPTGTEAFF
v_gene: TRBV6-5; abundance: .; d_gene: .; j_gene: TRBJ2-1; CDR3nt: TGTGCCAGCAGATCTGGGCTAGCCGCCTACAATGAGCAGTTCTTC; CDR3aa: CASRSGLAAYNEQFF
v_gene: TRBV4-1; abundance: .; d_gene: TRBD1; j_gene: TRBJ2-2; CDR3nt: TGCGCCAGCAGCCAAATGACAGGGGGCGTCACCGGGGAGCTGTTTTTT; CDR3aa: CASSQMTGGVTGELFF
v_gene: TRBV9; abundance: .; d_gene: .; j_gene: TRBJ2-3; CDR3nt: TGTGCCAGCAGCGTAGGGTCCCACGGTACGCAGTATTTT; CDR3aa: CASSVGSHGTQYF
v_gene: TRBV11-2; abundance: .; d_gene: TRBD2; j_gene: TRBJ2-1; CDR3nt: TGTGCCAGCAGCCCCCCCTTCGCTAGCGGGGGAAATGAGCAGTTCTTC; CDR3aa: CASSPPFASGGNEQFF
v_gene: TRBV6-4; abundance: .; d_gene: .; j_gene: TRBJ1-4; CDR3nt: TGTGCCAGCAGTGACGACGCCCTGCCGGGTTCGAATGAAAAACTGTTTTTT; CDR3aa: CASSDDALPGSNEKLFF
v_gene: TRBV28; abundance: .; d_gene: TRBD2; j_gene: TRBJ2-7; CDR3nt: TGTGCCAGCAGTAGGTCTAGCGGGGGGACCTACGAGCAGTACTTC; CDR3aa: CASSRSSGGTYEQYF
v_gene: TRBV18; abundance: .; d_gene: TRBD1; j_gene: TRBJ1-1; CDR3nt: TGTGCCAGCTCACCACCTTGGACAGGGGACTCTGAAGCTTTCTTT; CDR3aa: CASSPPWTGDSEAFF
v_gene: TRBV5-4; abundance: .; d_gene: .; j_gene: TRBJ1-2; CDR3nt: TGTGCCAGCAGCTTGACAGGCGACACAAACTATGGCTACACCTTC; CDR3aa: CASSLTGDTNYGYTF
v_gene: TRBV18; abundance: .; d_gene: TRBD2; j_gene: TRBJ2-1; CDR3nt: TGTGCCAGCTCACCTGGCCCTGTCGGGGGGGCCCCCTACAATGAGCAGTTCTTC; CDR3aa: CASSPGPVGGAPYNEQFF
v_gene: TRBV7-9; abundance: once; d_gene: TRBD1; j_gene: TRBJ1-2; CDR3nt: TGTGCCAGCAGCTTAATGGGACAGTTGAACTATGGCTACACCTTC; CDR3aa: CASSLMGQLNYGYTF
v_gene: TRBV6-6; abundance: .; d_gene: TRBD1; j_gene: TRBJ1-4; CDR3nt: TGTGCCAGCAGCCGAACCGACAGGGGGCGGGCAACTAATGAAAAACTGTTTTTT; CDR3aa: CASSRTDRGRATNEKLFF
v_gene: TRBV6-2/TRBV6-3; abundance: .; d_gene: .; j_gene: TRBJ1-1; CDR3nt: TGTGCCAGCAGTCCGCGGCGCAGCAACTACTTGAACACTGAAGCTTTCTTT; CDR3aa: CASSPRRSNYLNTEAFF
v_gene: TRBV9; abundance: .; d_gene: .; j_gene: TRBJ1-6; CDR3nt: TGTGCCAGCAGCGTAGGACCCCCCGGGTTTAGGGGGTCCCTCCACTTT; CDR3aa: CASSVGPPGFRGSLHF
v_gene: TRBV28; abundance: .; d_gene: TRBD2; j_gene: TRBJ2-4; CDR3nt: TGTGCCAGCAGGGTAGCGGGGGGCAAAAACATTCAGTACTTC; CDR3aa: CASRVAGGKNIQYF
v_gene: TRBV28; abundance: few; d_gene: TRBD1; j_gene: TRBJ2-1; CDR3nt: TGTGCCAGCAGCTCCCCGGGACAGGGGGCGGGTGAGCAGTTCTTC; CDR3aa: CASSSPGQGAGEQFF
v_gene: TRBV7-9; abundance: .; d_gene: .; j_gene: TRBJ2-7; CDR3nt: TGTGCCAGCAGCCCGGGGGTCGGAAGGGTCGAGCAGTACTTC; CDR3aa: CASSPGVGRVEQYF
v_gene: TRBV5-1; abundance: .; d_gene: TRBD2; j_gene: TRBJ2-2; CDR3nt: TGCGCCAGCAGTGTTTGGGGAGGGACCATCTCTACCGGGGAGCTGTTTTTT; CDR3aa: CASSVWGGTISTGELFF
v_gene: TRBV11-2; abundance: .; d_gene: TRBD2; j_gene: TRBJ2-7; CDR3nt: TGTGCCAGCAGCTACACCAAGGGTCGGACTAGCGCATACTACGAGCAGTACTTC; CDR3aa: CASSYTKGRTSAYYEQYF
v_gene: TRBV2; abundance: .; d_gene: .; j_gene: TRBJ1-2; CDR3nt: TGTGCCAGCACCGTTGACAGGAACTATGGCTACACCTTC; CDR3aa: CASTVDRNYGYTF
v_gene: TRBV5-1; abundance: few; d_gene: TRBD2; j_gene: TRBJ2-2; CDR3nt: TGCGCCAGCAGCCCTAGCGGGACGAACACCGGGGAGCTGTTTTTT; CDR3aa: CASSPSGTNTGELFF
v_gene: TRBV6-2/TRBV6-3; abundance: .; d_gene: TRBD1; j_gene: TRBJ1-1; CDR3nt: TGTGCCAGCGGCCGACAGGGAGGGAACACTGAAGCTTTCTTT; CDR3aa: CASGRQGGNTEAFF
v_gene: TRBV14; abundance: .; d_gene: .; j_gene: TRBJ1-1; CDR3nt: TGTGCCAGCAGTCTAGGACTCCTCCGCACTGAAGCTTTCTTT; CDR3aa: CASSLGLLRTEAFF
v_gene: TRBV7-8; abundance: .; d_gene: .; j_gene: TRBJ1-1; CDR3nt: TGTGCCAGCAGCTTAGAGGCACAGGGCTACACTGAAGCTTTCTTT; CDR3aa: CASSLEAQGYTEAFF
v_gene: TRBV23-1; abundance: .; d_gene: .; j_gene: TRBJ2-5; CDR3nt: TGCGCCAGCCGAATCGGAGAGGGAGGTTGGCTTGGGGGAGAGACCCAGTACTTC; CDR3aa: CASRIGEGGWLGGETQYF
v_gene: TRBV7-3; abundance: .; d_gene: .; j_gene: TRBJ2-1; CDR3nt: TGTGCCAGCAGCTTAGCAGACAGCTCCTACAATGAGCAGTTCTTC; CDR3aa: CASSLADSSYNEQFF
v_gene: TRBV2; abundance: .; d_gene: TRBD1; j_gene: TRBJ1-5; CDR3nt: TGTGCCAGCAGTGCGGCAGGGGGACGACAGCCCCAGCATTTT; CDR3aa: CASSAAGGRQPQHF
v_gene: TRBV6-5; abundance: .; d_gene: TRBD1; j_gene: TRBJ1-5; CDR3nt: TGTGCCAGCAGTCGACAGGGTTCCATGGATCAGCCCCAGCATTTT; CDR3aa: CASSRQGSMDQPQHF
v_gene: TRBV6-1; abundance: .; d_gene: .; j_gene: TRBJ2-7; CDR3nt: TGTGCCAGCAGTGAGCGGGGTTTGGGGTACGAGCAGTACTTC; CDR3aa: CASSERGLGYEQYF
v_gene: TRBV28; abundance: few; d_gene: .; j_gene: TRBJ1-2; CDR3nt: TGTGCCAGCGGGAGACTCCTAAGTGGGCGAGGCTACACCTTC; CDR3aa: CASGRLLSGRGYTF
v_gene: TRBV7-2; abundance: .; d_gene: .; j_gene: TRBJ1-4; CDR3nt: TGTGCCAGCAGCTTAGAGTTGCGGCCCCTCTCTGCAACTAATGAAAAACTGTTTTTT; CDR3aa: CASSLELRPLSATNEKLFF
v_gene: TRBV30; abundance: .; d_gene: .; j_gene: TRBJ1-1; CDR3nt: TGTGCCTGGACCATTCAGATGAACACTGAAGCTTTCTTT; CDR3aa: CAWTIQMNTEAFF
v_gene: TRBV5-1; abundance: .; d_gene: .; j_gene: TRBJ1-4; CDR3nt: TGCGCCAGCAGCTCGACAGCCTACGCAACTAATGAAAAACTGTTTTTT; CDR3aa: CASSSTAYATNEKLFF
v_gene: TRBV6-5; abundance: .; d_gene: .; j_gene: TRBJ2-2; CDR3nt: TGTGCCAGCAGCCTAGAGGGTGGAGGGGAGCTGTTTTTT; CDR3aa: CASSLEGGGELFF
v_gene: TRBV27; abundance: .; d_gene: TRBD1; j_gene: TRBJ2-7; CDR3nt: TGTGCCAGCAGTTTCTCCGGGACAGGTTTTAGCGAGCAGTACTTC; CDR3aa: CASSFSGTGFSEQYF
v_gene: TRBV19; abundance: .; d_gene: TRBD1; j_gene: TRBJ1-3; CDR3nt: TGTGCCAGTGAGACCGGGACAGCCTTGCCCTCTGGAAACACCATATATTTT; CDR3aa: CASETGTALPSGNTIYF
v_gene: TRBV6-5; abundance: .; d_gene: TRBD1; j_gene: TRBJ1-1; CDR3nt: TGTGCCAGCAGCAAGACTTACAGGGGCACTGAAGCTTTCTTT; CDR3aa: CASSKTYRGTEAFF
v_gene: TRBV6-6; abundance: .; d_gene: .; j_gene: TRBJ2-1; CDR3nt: TGTGCCAGCAGTTACGGGGGCTCGGCTGGAGAGCAGTTCTTC; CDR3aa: CASSYGGSAGEQFF
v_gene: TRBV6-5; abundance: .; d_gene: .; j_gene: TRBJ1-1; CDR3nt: TGTGCCAGCAGTCGAACCCGTAACTCTGAAGCTTTCTTT; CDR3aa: CASSRTRNSEAFF